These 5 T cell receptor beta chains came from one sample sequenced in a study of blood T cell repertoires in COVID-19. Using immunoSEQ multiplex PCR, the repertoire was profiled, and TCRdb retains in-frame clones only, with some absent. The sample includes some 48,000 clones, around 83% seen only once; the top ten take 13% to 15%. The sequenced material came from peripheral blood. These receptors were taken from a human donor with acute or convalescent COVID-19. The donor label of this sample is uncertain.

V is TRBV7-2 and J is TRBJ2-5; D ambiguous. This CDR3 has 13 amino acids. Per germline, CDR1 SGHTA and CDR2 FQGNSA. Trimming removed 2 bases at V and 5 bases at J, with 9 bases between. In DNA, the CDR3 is TGTGCCAGCAGCTTAACAGCTCCCGAGACCCAGTACTTC. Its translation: CASSLTAPETQYF. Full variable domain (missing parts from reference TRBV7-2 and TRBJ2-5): GAGVSQSPSNKVTEKGKDVELRCDPISGHTALYWYRQSLGQGLEFLIYFQGNSAPDKSGLPSDRFSAERTGGSVSTLTIQRTQQEDSAVYLCASSLTAPETQYFGPGTRLLVL.

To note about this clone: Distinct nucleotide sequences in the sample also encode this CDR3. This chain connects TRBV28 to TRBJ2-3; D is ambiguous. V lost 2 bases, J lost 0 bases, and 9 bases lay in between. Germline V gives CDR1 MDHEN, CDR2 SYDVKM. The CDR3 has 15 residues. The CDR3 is CASSLGQASTDTQYF. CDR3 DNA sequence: TGTGCCAGCAGTTTAGGGCAGGCGAGCACAGATACGCAGTATTTT.

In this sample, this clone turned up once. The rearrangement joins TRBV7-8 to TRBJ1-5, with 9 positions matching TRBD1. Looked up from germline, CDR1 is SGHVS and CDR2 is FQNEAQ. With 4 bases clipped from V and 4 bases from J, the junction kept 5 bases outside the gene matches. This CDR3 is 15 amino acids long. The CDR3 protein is CASSSRQGGNQPQHF. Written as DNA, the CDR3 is TGTGCCAGCAGCTCTCGACAGGGGGGTAATCAGCCCCAGCATTTT.

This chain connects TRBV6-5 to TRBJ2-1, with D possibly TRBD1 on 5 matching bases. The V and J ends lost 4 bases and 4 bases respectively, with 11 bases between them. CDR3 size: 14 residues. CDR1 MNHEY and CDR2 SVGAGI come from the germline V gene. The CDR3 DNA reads TGTGCCAGCAGTTCGACAGAAACTTACAATGAGCAGTTCTTC. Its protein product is CASSSTETYNEQFF.

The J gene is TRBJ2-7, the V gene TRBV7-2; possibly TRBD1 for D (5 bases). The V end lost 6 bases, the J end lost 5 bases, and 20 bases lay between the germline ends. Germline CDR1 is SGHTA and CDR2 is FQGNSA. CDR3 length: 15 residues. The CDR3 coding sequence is TGTGCCAGCAGACACAGGTCCGCCAATTCCGACGAGCAGTACTTC. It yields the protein CASRHRSANSDEQYF.